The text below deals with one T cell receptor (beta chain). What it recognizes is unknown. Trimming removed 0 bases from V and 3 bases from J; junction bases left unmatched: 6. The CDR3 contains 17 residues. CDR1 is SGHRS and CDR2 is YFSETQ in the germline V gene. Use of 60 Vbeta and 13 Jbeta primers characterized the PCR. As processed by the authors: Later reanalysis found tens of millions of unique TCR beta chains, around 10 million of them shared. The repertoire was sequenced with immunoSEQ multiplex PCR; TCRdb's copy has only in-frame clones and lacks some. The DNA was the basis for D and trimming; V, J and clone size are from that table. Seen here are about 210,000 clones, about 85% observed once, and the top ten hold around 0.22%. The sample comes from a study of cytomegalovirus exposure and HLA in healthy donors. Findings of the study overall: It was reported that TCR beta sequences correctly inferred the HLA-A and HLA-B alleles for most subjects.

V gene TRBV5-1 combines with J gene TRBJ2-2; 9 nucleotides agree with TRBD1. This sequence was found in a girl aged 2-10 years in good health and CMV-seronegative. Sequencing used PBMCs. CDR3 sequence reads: CASSLGQGGFHTGELFF. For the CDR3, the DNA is TGCGCCAGCAGCTTGGGACAGGGGGGGTTCCACACCGGGGAGCTGTTTTTT. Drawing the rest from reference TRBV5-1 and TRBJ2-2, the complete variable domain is KAGVTQTPRYLIKTRGQQVTLSCSPISGHRSVSWYQQTPGQGLQFLFEYFSETQRNKGNFPGRFSGRQFSNSRSEMNVSTLELGDSALYLCASSLGQGGFHTGELFFGEGSRLTVL.